The present TCR beta chain was sequenced within a study of CD8+ T cells in alopecia areata. For the study at large: Twice a day, 5 to 10 mg of oral tofacitinib was administered to treated patients.

The authors extracted RNA and reverse transcribed it into cDNA as the sequencing template. Repertoires were generated with immunoSEQ multiplex PCR, while TCRdb's copy carries only in-frame clones and drops some. The data contain around 120,000 clones, around two fifths of them singletons. Samples from alopecia areata patients were lesional scalp punch biopsies and peripheral blood. CD4+ and CD8+ T cells were sorted from PBMCs stained for CD3, CD4 and CD8. This CDR3 is 15 amino acids long. V gave up 0 bases and J gave up 7 bases; unmatched junction bases: 8. Germline CDR1 MNHEY, CDR2 SMNVEV (reference sequence).

This TCR was recovered from a human donor with alopecia areata. The specimen was CD4+ T cells sorted from blood. The genes are TRBV27 and TRBJ2-7; 8 bases are shared with TRBD2. The CDR3 DNA reads TGTGCCAGCAGTTTATCAGCGGGAGCCGCCCGAGAGCAGTACTTC. This codes for CASSLSAGAAREQYF.